The 6 T cell receptor beta chains below were found in one sample sequenced in a study of memory CD4+ T cells and cytomegalovirus serostatus. Libraries were prepared by immunoSEQ multiplex PCR; TCRdb keeps only in-frame clonotypes and omits some of them. The sample carries tens of thousands of clones, around 86% recorded once. The sort gate was single viable CD3+CD4+CD8-CD45RO+ cells for memory CD4+ T cells. The sequenced sample was memory CD4+ T cells from blood. The receptors derive from an adult in good health and CMV-seronegative.

The chain is built from TRBV7-8 and TRBJ2-7, with D perhaps being TRBD1 or TRBD2 (5 bases each). The CDR3 is 15 residues long. Trimming shortened V by 4 bases and J by 2 bases, and 15 bases separated the two germline ends. In germline, CDR1 is SGHVS, CDR2 FQNEAQ. CDR3 loop: CASSSRDPGPYEQYF. For the CDR3, the DNA is TGTGCCAGCAGCTCCCGGGACCCGGGTCCCTACGAGCAGTACTTC.

V usage is TRBV7-3 and J usage is TRBJ2-3; D gene ambiguous. The germline V and J ends were trimmed by 5 bases and 0 bases, with 12 bases remaining between them. The CDR3 is 15 residues long. Germline V lookup: CDR1 SGHTA, CDR2 FQGTGA. The CDR3 region is CASSDGEVSTDTQYF. Written as DNA, the CDR3 is TGTGCCAGCAGCGACGGAGAAGTAAGCACAGATACGCAGTATTTT.

This chain links TRBV5-6 with TRBJ1-1, with D possibly being TRBD1 (6 bases). Germline assignment: CDR1 SGHDT and CDR2 YYEEEE. The CDR3 is made up of 13 amino acids. The V end lost 2 bases, the J end lost 5 bases, and 10 bases lay between the germline ends. This CDR3 reads CASSLRGQTEAFF. CDR3 nucleotide sequence: TGTGCCAGCAGCTTACGGGGGCAGACTGAAGCTTTCTTT.

The rearrangement links TRBV5-1 to TRBJ1-6; possibly TRBD1 for D (5 bases). CDR3 size: 18 residues. Germline CDR1 SGHRS, CDR2 YFSETQ. Trimming took 0 bases from V and 0 from J, leaving 13 bases between them. This CDR3 is CASSLGAMGVSYNSPLHF. The CDR3 DNA is TGCGCCAGCAGCTTGGGGGCTATGGGGGTCTCCTATAATTCACCCCTCCACTTT.

The gene calls are TRBV7-2 and TRBJ2-5; 10 nucleotides align to TRBD2. Germline V CDR1 and CDR2: SGHTA, FQGNSA. V lost 3 bases and J lost 5; bases outside the gene matches: 6. The CDR3 totals 15 residues. CDR3 sequence: CASSFRTSGVETQYF. In DNA, the CDR3 is TGTGCCAGCAGCTTCAGGACTAGCGGCGTCGAGACCCAGTACTTC.

V usage is TRBV27 and J usage is TRBJ2-3; tentative D call: TRBD2 (6 bases). Germline CDR1 is MNHEY and CDR2 is SMNVEV (reference sequence). Trimming took 8 bases from V and 3 from J, leaving 12 bases between them. This CDR3 comprises 13 residues. The DNA of the CDR3 is TGTGCCAGCGGTAGACTAGGGACAGATACGCAGTATTTT. It specifies CASGRLGTDTQYF.